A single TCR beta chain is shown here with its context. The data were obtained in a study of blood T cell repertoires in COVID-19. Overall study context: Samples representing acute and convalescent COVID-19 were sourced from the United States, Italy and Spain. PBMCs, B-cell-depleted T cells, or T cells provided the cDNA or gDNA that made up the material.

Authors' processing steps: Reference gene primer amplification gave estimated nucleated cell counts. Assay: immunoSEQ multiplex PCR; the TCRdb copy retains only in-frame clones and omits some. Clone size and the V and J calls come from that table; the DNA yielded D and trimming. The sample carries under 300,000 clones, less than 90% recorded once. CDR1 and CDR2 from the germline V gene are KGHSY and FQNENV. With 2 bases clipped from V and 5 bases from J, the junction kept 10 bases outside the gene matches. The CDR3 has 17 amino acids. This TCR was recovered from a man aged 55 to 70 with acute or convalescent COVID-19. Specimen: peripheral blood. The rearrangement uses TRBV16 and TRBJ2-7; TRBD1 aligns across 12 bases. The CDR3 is CASSQIATGQGAHEQYF. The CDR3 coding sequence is TGTGCCAGCAGCCAAATCGCCACGGGACAGGGGGCCCACGAGCAGTACTTC.